This TCR beta chain was observed in a study of blood T cell repertoires in COVID-19. Turning to the study itself: The origin of the acute and convalescent COVID-19 samples was the United States, Italy and Spain. PBMCs, B-cell-depleted T cells, or T cells were the source of the cDNA or gDNA that made up the material.

Authors' analysis steps: Using reference gene primer amplification, nucleated cell counts were estimated. Clones were read by immunoSEQ multiplex PCR, and TCRdb kept only the in-frame ones, dropping some. V and J calls and clone size follow that table, whereas D and trimming were derived from the DNA. The sample lists about 54,000 clones, almost 85% occurring once. This clone has just one count. Germline lookup yields CDR1 SQVTM and CDR2 ANQGSEA. The CDR3 runs to 14 residues. The ends lost 6 bases at V and 8 bases at J; junction bases unmatched: 9. This receptor was obtained from a human donor in a cohort sampled during active COVID-19. V and J are TRBV29-1 and TRBJ2-4; 11 bases map to TRBD2. Sequencing input: peripheral blood. In nucleotides, the CDR3 is TGCAGCGTCGACACTAGCGGGAGTTTTGACATTCAGTACTTC. Translation gives CSVDTSGSFDIQYF.